This is a list of T cell receptor beta chains from one sample in a study of CD8+ T cells in alopecia areata. Assay: immunoSEQ multiplex PCR; the TCRdb copy retains only in-frame clones and omits some. The sample records roughly 200,000 clones, over 55% being singletons. Sequenced material: CD4+ T cells sorted from blood, taken at week 0. The receptors were sampled from a human donor with alopecia areata. Both conserved end residues are part of each CDR3. The order of the fields is D gene, clone size, V gene, J gene, CDR3 DNA, CDR3 protein. A D gene is named only where the DNA matches it firmly. Not all rows give a size; the values are once, few, many and, for expanded clones, a class.

>NA|NA|TRBV19|TRBJ2-2
TGTGCCAGTACTACGGCACCCGTCGGGGAGCTGTTTTTT
CASTTAPVGELFF
>NA|NA|TRBV6-5|TRBJ2-3
TGTGCCAGCAGTTATCAGTGGGCAGATACGCAGTATTTT
CASSYQWADTQYF
>NA|NA|TRBV5-6|TRBJ2-3
TGTGCCAGCAGCTTGCTCATACCGGATACGCAGTATTTT
CASSLLIPDTQYF
>NA|NA|TRBV7-8|TRBJ1-1
TGTGCCAGCAGCTTAGCGGGCCTAATGAACACTGAAGCTTTCTTT
CASSLAGLMNTEAFF
>TRBD1|NA|TRBV29-1|TRBJ2-2
TGCAGCGCCGGACAGGGTTTTGGCACCGGGGAGCTGTTTTTT
CSAGQGFGTGELFF
>NA|NA|TRBV29-1|TRBJ1-2
TGCAGCGTTGAACAAGAGAACTATGGCTACACCTTC
CSVEQENYGYTF
>NA|few|TRBV29-1|TRBJ2-3
TGCAGCGTTGATGTGGGGGCTGCAGATACGCAGTATTTT
CSVDVGAADTQYF
>NA|NA|TRBV23-1|TRBJ1-6
TGCGCCAGCAGTCAATCGGTTCATTCACCCCTCCACTTT
CASSQSVHSPLHF
>NA|few|TRBV4-3|TRBJ2-3
TGCGCCAGCAGCCCTAGGGGGGCGACCACAGATACGCAGTATTTT
CASSPRGATTDTQYF
>NA|NA|TRBV25-1|TRBJ1-1
TGTGCCAGCAGTGTAGAGGGATTCACTGAAGCTTTCTTT
CASSVEGFTEAFF
>NA|NA|TRBV9|TRBJ1-2
TGTGCCAGCAGCGTAGACACCTTGGACTATGGCTACACCTTC
CASSVDTLDYGYTF
>TRBD1|once|TRBV27|TRBJ1-2
TGTGCCAGCAGCCCGGACAGGGCCTATCACTATGGCTACACCTTC
CASSPDRAYHYGYTF
>TRBD1|NA|TRBV6-5|TRBJ1-2
TGTGCCAGCAGCCGAGACAGGGAGCACGGCTACACCTTC
CASSRDREHGYTF
>NA|NA|TRBV30|TRBJ2-7
TGTGCCTGGAGTGTAATTGGGCAGGGAAGATACGAGCAGTACTTC
CAWSVIGQGRYEQYF
>NA|NA|TRBV29-1|TRBJ2-1
TGCAGCGTTGAAGTGCGACGGCGGGGCGGGGATGAGCAGTTCTTC
CSVEVRRRGGDEQFF
>NA|NA|TRBV27|TRBJ1-6
TGTGCCAGCAGAACGACAGCTTCCCCCTCACCCCTCCACTTT
CASRTTASPSPLHF
>NA|few|TRBV7-2|TRBJ1-4
TGTGCCAGCAGCGCGCAGGGTAGTGAAAAACTGTTTTTT
CASSAQGSEKLFF
>NA|few|TRBV7-2|TRBJ1-4
TGTGCCAGCAGCTCAGTCCAAGAAAAACTGTTTTTT
CASSSVQEKLFF
>NA|NA|TRBV9|TRBJ1-2
TGTGCCAGCAGCGACCAGACAGTTTCCTATGGCTACACCTTC
CASSDQTVSYGYTF
>NA|NA|TRBV6-5|TRBJ2-3
TGTGCCAGCAGCCCCGGCACAGATACGCAGTATTTT
CASSPGTDTQYF
>NA|few|TRBV13|TRBJ2-5
TGTGCCAGCAGCCCGCCTACGAGCAGGGAGACCCAGTACTTC
CASSPPTSRETQYF
>TRBD1|NA|TRBV30|TRBJ2-5
TGTGCCTGGAACAAAGGGGGCTCGGGGGAGACCCAGTACTTC
CAWNKGGSGETQYF
>TRBD1|NA|TRBV11-1|TRBJ1-6
TGTGCCAGCAGCTTAGGCGGAGGACAGGGGCGTTCACCCCTCCACTTT
CASSLGGGQGRSPLHF
>NA|NA|TRBV4-3|TRBJ1-5
TGCGCCAGCAGTCCAGGGTATTCCAATCAGCCCCAGCATTTT
CASSPGYSNQPQHF
>NA|NA|TRBV4-3|TRBJ1-4
TGCGCCAGCAGCCAAGGGGCGGGCAGGGTGGAGGAAAAACTGTTTTTT
CASSQGAGRVEEKLFF
>NA|NA|TRBV20-1|TRBJ2-5
TGCAGTGCTAGGCGGGAGACCCAGTACTTC
CSARRETQYF
>NA|few|TRBV29-1|TRBJ2-5
TGCAGCGTTGAAGAGGGGTTCGGGGTATTCGAGACCCAGTACTTC
CSVEEGFGVFETQYF
>TRBD2|NA|TRBV9|TRBJ2-5
TGTGCCAGCAGCCCTCGGTGGACTAGCGGGGGACAAGAGACCCAGTACTTC
CASSPRWTSGGQETQYF
>TRBD1|few|TRBV29-1|TRBJ1-1
TGCAGCGTTGGCGACAGGGCGGGGACTGAAGCTTTCTTT
CSVGDRAGTEAFF
>NA|NA|TRBV13|TRBJ2-7
TGTGCCAGCAGCCCCCTGGGGCTTAGGGAGCAGTACTTC
CASSPLGLREQYF
>NA|NA|TRBV29-1|TRBJ2-5
TGCAGCGTTGACTCTCCCCAAGAGACCCAGTACTTC
CSVDSPQETQYF
>TRBD2|few|TRBV2|TRBJ2-5
TGTGCCAGCAGTGAGGGGACTAGCGGGGGGCCCCAAGAGACCCAGTACTTC
CASSEGTSGGPQETQYF
>TRBD2|NA|TRBV30|TRBJ2-7
TGTGCCTGGAGTCATCTGACTAGCGGGGGATCCTACGAGCAGTACTTC
CAWSHLTSGGSYEQYF
>NA|few|TRBV6-5|TRBJ1-2
TGTGCCAGCAGTGGGGACTACACCTTC
CASSGDYTF
>TRBD2|NA|TRBV4-3|TRBJ2-7
TGCGCCAGCAGCCAAACTAGCGGGGGACTTTACGAGCAGTACTTC
CASSQTSGGLYEQYF
>TRBD1|NA|TRBV5-1|TRBJ2-7
TGCGCCAGCAGCTTGATGGGACAGGGGGTTTACGAGCAGTACTTC
CASSLMGQGVYEQYF
>NA|NA|TRBV9|TRBJ1-5
TGTGCCAGCAGCGTAGGACAGAAGAATCAGCCCCAGCATTTT
CASSVGQKNQPQHF
>TRBD2|few|TRBV5-1|TRBJ2-2
TGCGCCAGCAGCCGGGGGGACGTGAACACCGGGGAGCTGTTTTTT
CASSRGDVNTGELFF
>NA|NA|TRBV7-2|TRBJ2-1
TGTGCCAGCAGCTTGCCCCAAAGGGCACAGTTCTTC
CASSLPQRAQFF
>NA|NA|TRBV15|TRBJ2-5
TGTGCCACCAGCAGAGTCGAGGGGCAAGAGACCCAGTACTTC
CATSRVEGQETQYF
>NA|few|TRBV5-1|TRBJ2-1
TGCGCCAGCAGCTTGGCCTTCGGGAATGAGCAGTTCTTC
CASSLAFGNEQFF
>NA|NA|TRBV20-1|TRBJ2-5
TGCAGTGTACAGGGAGGAGAGACCCAGTACTTC
CSVQGGETQYF
>NA|NA|TRBV19|TRBJ2-5
TGTGCCAGTTCCCCGGGCCGAGAGACCCAGTACTTC
CASSPGRETQYF
>NA|few|TRBV29-1|TRBJ1-1
TGCAGCGTTGAACTGGGCAGGGAAGAAGCTTTCTTT
CSVELGREEAFF
>NA|NA|TRBV29-1|TRBJ2-5
TGCAGCGTTGAGTGGGAGACCCAGTACTTC
CSVEWETQYF
>NA|NA|TRBV29-1|TRBJ2-1
TGCAGCGGCCGAGGAGGGTCATCCTACAATGAGCAGTTCTTC
CSGRGGSSYNEQFF